The sequence of this TCR beta chain was determined in a study of T cells in Graves' hyperthyroidism and ophthalmopathy. Uncontrolled infection, other autoimmune disease, pregnancy and lactation each barred patients from inclusion. Fresh 10 ml peripheral blood yielded PBMCs. TCR beta CDR3 regions were amplified from RNA transcripts. TCR CDR3 regions were first amplified by RT-PCR with HTBI primers. Using its own MiXCR run on the multiplex PCR reads, TCRdb lists one record per CDR3 protein. The sample contains hundreds of thousands of distinct CDR3 sequences, 35% to 45% of which appear only once. The specimen was blood. This clonotype was obtained from a man younger than 35 with Graves' hyperthyroidism.

The CDR3 protein is CATNWGRTTLSTGELFF. For the CDR3, the DNA is TGTGCCACCAATTGGGGCAGGACCACCCTTTCCACCGGGGAGCTGTTTTTT. The chain is built from TRBV15 and TRBJ2-2, with a tentative D call TRBD1 (5 bases). This CDR3 comprises 17 residues. Germline CDR1 is LNHNV and CDR2 is YYDKDF (reference sequence). Deletions cut 7 bases from V and 4 bases from J, with 22 bases between.